This T cell receptor (beta chain) was observed in a study of T-cell reconstitution after alpha-beta-depleted transplantation in children. Whole-study findings and limits: For some patients, TCRbeta diversity was high at day 60 because of recipient T cells and thymic progenitors that survived. It was reported that alpha-beta T cells came from several hundred expanded graft clones (about two months after transplant). After one year, T-cell counts and TCRbeta diversity mostly came from new T cells.

This clonotype was picked up many times. The antigen remains undetermined. The CDR3 has 14 residues. V lost 5 bases, J lost 2 bases, and 15 bases lay in between. Per germline, CDR1 SQVTM and CDR2 ANQGSEA. Unique molecular identifiers were used in preparing the TCRbeta library. TCRdb itself ran the PCR reads through MiXCR, one entry per CDR3 protein. Of roughly 160,000 distinct CDR3 sequences in the sample, around 10% were seen once. The starting material was PBMCs, obtained before TCRalphabeta/CD19-depleted stem cell transplant. The chain carries TRBV29-1 and TRBJ1-2; TRBD1 is a possible D gene (5 bases). The TCR sequence derives from a boy aged 2 to 10 with acute myeloid leukemia, due to receive a stem cell transplant. CDR3 DNA sequence: TGCAGCGTTATGGGGATGGAGGGGAACTATGGCTACACCTTC. Residues: CSVMGMEGNYGYTF.